These 27 T cell receptor beta chains originate from one sample sequenced in a study of blood T cells in healthy people across ages. The second PCR ran about 6 to 11 cycles with a sample-barcoded 5' primer and J-beta primers. Using its own MiXCR run on the 5' RACE reads, TCRdb lists one record per CDR3 protein. Among 1.8 million or so distinct CDR3 sequences listed, roughly two fifths were seen once. Sequencing was performed on blood. The receptors were gathered from a human donor in good health.

The chain employs TRBV12-3 or TRBV12-4 and TRBJ2-3, with D unresolved. The V and J ends lost 7 bases and 3 bases respectively, with 11 bases between them. The CDR3 loop spans 13 amino acids. The CDR3 nucleotides are TGTGCCAGCACCTCGGCAATTACAGATACGCAGTATTTT. Its protein product is CASTSAITDTQYF.

About this clonotype itself: The junction departs from germline at one end; a sequencing error may be responsible. This CDR3 is CAGSGDSIGGFF. The CDR3 region has the DNA TGTGCCGGCAGCGGGGACAGTATTGGGGGGTTCTTC. This chain joins TRBV11-1 and TRBJ2-1, with D perhaps being TRBD1 or TRBD2 (7 bases each). This CDR3 is built from 12 residues. Germline loops: CDR1 SGHAT, CDR2 FQDESV (reference sequence).

The V and J genes are TRBV20-1 and TRBJ2-1; 8 positions agree with TRBD2. This CDR3 has 14 residues. V was pared by 3 bases and J by 7 bases, with 8 bases of the junction left unmatched. Per the germline V gene, CDR1 is DFQATT and CDR2 is SNEGSKA (reference sequence). CDR3 loop: CSARRGRGANEQFF. In nucleotides, the CDR3 is TGCAGTGCTAGGAGAGGGCGGGGGGCTAATGAGCAGTTCTTC.

This clonotype occurred a few times. The J gene is TRBJ2-3, the V gene TRBV7-2, with 10 bases fitting TRBD2. V gave up 5 bases and J gave up 2 bases; unmatched junction bases: 7. The CDR3 runs 16 residues. The germline V gene has CDR1 SGHTA and CDR2 FQGNSA. The CDR3 here is CASSRASGGTTDTQYF. DNA of the CDR3: TGTGCCAGCAGCCGGGCTAGCGGGGGAACCACAGATACGCAGTATTTT. Drawing the rest from reference TRBV7-2 and TRBJ2-3, the complete variable domain is GAGVSQSPSNKVTEKGKDVELRCDPISGHTALYWYRQSLGQGLEFLIYFQGNSAPDKSGLPSDRFSAERTGGSVSTLTIQRTQQEDSAVYLCASSRASGGTTDTQYFGPGTRLTVL.

This clonotype was seen more than once but under ten times. This chain links TRBV20-1 with TRBJ2-5, with TRBD1 matching over 10 bases. CDR1 and CDR2 (germline): DFQATT, SNEGSKA (reference sequence). The CDR3 is made up of 16 amino acids. The V gene end was trimmed by 0 bases and the J gene end by 0 bases; junction bases not matched to a gene: 4. CDR3 region: CSARDWGQGHQETQYF. CDR3 nucleotides: TGCAGTGCTAGAGATTGGGGACAGGGGCACCAAGAGACCCAGTACTTC.

V gene TRBV21-1 combines with J gene TRBJ1-5. TRBV21-1 is a pseudogene. This CDR3 has 17 residues. The CDR3 reads CASTTLGDYYSNQPQHF. In DNA, the CDR3 is TGTGCCAGCACCACGCTAGGAGACTACTATAGCAATCAGCCCCAGCATTTT.

CDR3 DNA sequence: TGTGCCAGCAGTTTATGGGGTTTGGGCGAGCAGTACTTC. Translated, it gives CASSLWGLGEQYF. This chain connects TRBV28 to TRBJ2-5; D is undetermined. Gene TRBJ2-7 matches the end of the DNA better, so the J call may be wrong. The CDR3 is made up of 13 amino acids. Looked up from germline, CDR1 is MDHEN and CDR2 is SYDVKM.

The chain couples TRBV20-1 to TRBJ2-3; the D is unclear. The CDR3 runs 13 residues. The germline gives CDR1 DFQATT, CDR2 SNEGSKA (reference sequence). V lost 5 bases to trimming and J lost 2 bases, with 11 bases between them. The CDR3 spells CSAFLSDTDTQYF. The DNA for the CDR3 is TGCAGTGCTTTCCTATCAGACACAGATACGCAGTATTTT.

J is TRBJ2-5 and V is TRBV6-6; 8 bases match TRBD1. Germline V CDR1 and CDR2: MNHNY, SVGAGI (reference sequence). The CDR3 is 13 residues long. Germline trimming cut 6 bases from V and 5 bases from J; bases unmatched to any gene: 5. The CDR3: CASRRDRGETQYF. In DNA, the CDR3 is TGTGCCAGCAGAAGAGACAGGGGCGAGACCCAGTACTTC.

This clonotype was detected only a few times. This chain joins TRBV29-1 and TRBJ2-7; D may match TRBD1 or TRBD2 (6 bases each). The CDR3 is 13 residues long. Trimming took 4 bases from V and 4 from J, leaving 14 bases between them. Germline V gene data show CDR1 as SQVTM and CDR2 as ANQGSEA. The CDR3 coding sequence is TGCAGCGTTGGTGGGGGGCTCTCGTACGAGCAGTACTTC. Translated, it gives CSVGGGLSYEQYF.

This clonotype was counted a few times. The chain uses TRBV7-3 and TRBJ2-5, with 8 positions matching TRBD1. The ends lost 5 bases at V and 1 base at J; junction bases unmatched: 6. CDR1 and CDR2 from the germline V gene are SGHTA and FQGTGA. CDR3 length: 15 residues. Written as DNA, the CDR3 is TGTGCCAGCAGCCTCGGACAGGGAATCCAAGAGACCCAGTACTTC. Translating gives CASSLGQGIQETQYF. Drawing the rest from reference TRBV7-3 and TRBJ2-5, the complete variable domain is GAGVSQTPSNKVTEKGKYVELRCDPISGHTALYWYRQSLGQGPEFLIYFQGTGAADDSGLPNDRFFAVRPEGSVSTLKIQRTERGDSAVYLCASSLGQGIQETQYFGPGTRLLVL.

The rearrangement uses TRBV6-2 or TRBV6-3 and TRBJ2-1; either TRBD1 or TRBD2 may supply D (5 bases each). This CDR3 comprises 12 residues. From germline, CDR1 is MNHEY and CDR2 SVGEGT. The germline V and J ends were trimmed by 6 bases and 8 bases, with 11 bases remaining between them. In nucleotides, the CDR3 is TGTGCCAGCAGCACCTGGGGGTATGAGCAGTTCTTC. Translating it yields CASSTWGYEQFF.

This chain uses TRBV4-1 with TRBJ1-3; 8 nucleotides agree with TRBD1. Germline lookup yields CDR1 MGHRA and CDR2 YSYEKL. This CDR3 comprises 18 residues. Trimming cost V 1 base and J 2 bases; bases outside gene matches: 10. Here the CDR3 reads CASSQGIRDRRTGNTIYF. In nucleotides, the CDR3 is TGCGCCAGCAGCCAAGGGATCCGGGACAGGCGAACTGGAAACACCATATATTTT.

The CDR3, as DNA: TGTGCCACCAGTGAATCCCTAGCAGATACGCAGTATTTT. It specifies CATSESLADTQYF. This chain joins TRBV24-1 and TRBJ2-3; D is unresolved. Per germline, CDR1 KGHDR and CDR2 SFDVKD. The CDR3 loop spans 13 amino acids. Trimming removed 4 bases at V and 4 bases at J, with 8 bases between.

This clonotype was seen only a few times. The chain recombines TRBV29-1 with TRBJ1-1; no firm D call. Trimming left V 1 base short and J 5 bases short, with 11 bases between. This CDR3 is 13 amino acids long. Per germline, CDR1 SQVTM and CDR2 ANQGSEA. CDR3 nucleotide sequence: TGCAGCGTTGAAGTTACGGAGGGTACTGAAGCTTTCTTT. This gives the protein CSVEVTEGTEAFF.

The table lists this clonotype with a few counts. The V gene is TRBV7-6, the J gene TRBJ2-7, with 7 bases aligning to TRBD1. Trimming took 5 bases from V and 4 from J; bases not matched to a gene: 11. The CDR3 length is 15 residues. In germline, CDR1 is SGHVS, CDR2 FNYEAQ. CDR3 protein: CASSPGTESLYEQYF. The CDR3 nucleotides are TGTGCCAGCAGCCCAGGGACAGAGAGCCTATACGAGCAGTACTTC.

V gene TRBV5-4 combines with J gene TRBJ1-1; D is undetermined. V shed 6 bases and J shed 8 bases, with 14 bases lying between them. Germline CDR1 reads SGHNT; CDR2 reads YYREEE (reference sequence). The CDR3 runs 12 residues. The CDR3 DNA reads TGTGCCAGCAACCCGTTTGGGAAGGAAGCTTTCTTT. This codes for CASNPFGKEAFF.

Only a few counts were recorded for this clonotype. The chain couples TRBV4-3 to TRBJ1-1; D is undetermined. Trimming removed 0 bases at V and 1 base at J, with 9 bases between. Germline lookup yields CDR1 LGHNA and CDR2 YSLEER. The CDR3 totals 15 residues. CDR3: CASSQDSWRNTEAFF. The CDR3 DNA sequence: TGCGCCAGCAGCCAAGACTCTTGGAGGAACACTGAAGCTTTCTTT.

This sequence joins TRBV12-3 or TRBV12-4 and TRBJ2-4; 9 nucleotides align to TRBD1. V lost 3 bases and J lost 13; bases outside the gene matches: 16. This CDR3 comprises 16 residues. In DNA, the CDR3 is TGTGCCAGCAGTTTTCACCTCACGACAGGGGGGAAGGAGCAGTACTTC. As protein: CASSFHLTTGGKEQYF.

The rearrangement uses TRBV4-3 and TRBJ1-4; D is perhaps TRBD1 (5 bases). CDR1 LGHNA and CDR2 YSLEER come from the germline V gene. Trimming shortened V by 5 bases and J by 0 bases, and 13 bases separated the two germline ends. CDR3 length equals 16 residues. This chain's CDR3 is CASSYGTRPTNEKLFF. The CDR3 DNA reads as TGCGCCAGCAGCTATGGGACCAGGCCAACTAATGAAAAACTGTTTTTT.

As regards this clonotype: One junction end disagrees with the germline gene, perhaps due to a read error. The V call is TRBV6-5, the J call TRBJ1-6; 7 bases are a match to TRBD1. This CDR3 has 13 amino acids. CDR1 is MNHEY, CDR2 SVGAGI, per germline. The CDR3 nucleotides read TGTGCCAGCAGACAGGGGTCGAGTTCACCCCCCCACTTT. It codes for CASRQGSSSPPHF.

The chain couples TRBV25-1 to TRBJ1-4; 8 positions match TRBD1. This CDR3 has 14 residues. The V gene's germline CDR1 is MGHDK and CDR2 SYGVNS. V shed 3 bases, J shed 5 bases, and the junction held 2 bases outside the gene matches. CDR3 nucleotide sequence: TGTGCCAGCAGTGAGACAGGGGAGAATGAAAAACTGTTTTTT. This sequence encodes CASSETGENEKLFF.

This sequence joins TRBV25-1 and TRBJ1-4, with D unresolved. V was pared by 7 bases and J by 2 bases, with 8 bases between. The CDR3 is made up of 13 amino acids. CDR1 is MGHDK, CDR2 SYGVNS, per germline. CDR3 in amino acids: CASKRETNEKLFF. DNA for the CDR3: TGTGCCAGCAAAAGAGAGACTAATGAAAAACTGTTTTTT. Full variable domain (outside the CDR3, taken from reference TRBV25-1 and TRBJ1-4): EADIYQTPRYLVIGTGKKITLECSQTMGHDKMYWYQQDPGMELHLIHYSYGVNSTEKGDLSSESTVSRIRTEHFPLTLESARPSHTSQYLCASKRETNEKLFFGSGTQLSVL.

The chain employs TRBV12-3 or TRBV12-4 and TRBJ2-2, with a possible D match to TRBD2 (6 bases). V lost 6 bases, J lost 7 bases, and 12 bases lay in between. The length of the CDR3 is 13 residues. The DNA for the CDR3 is TGTGCCAGCAGGGAGGGATTAGTCGGGGAGCTGTTTTTT. It is translated as CASREGLVGELFF.

The gene calls are TRBV29-1 and TRBJ2-1; D remains ambiguous. CDR3 length equals 11 residues. Germline V gene data show CDR1 as SQVTM and CDR2 as ANQGSEA. The V end lost 4 bases, the J end lost 10 bases, and 11 bases lay between the germline ends. CDR3 coding DNA: TGCAGCGTTGTACCTGGGCCCGAGCAGTTCTTC. It is translated as CSVVPGPEQFF.

The rearrangement uses TRBV6-1 and TRBJ1-2; D is unresolved. CDR1 and CDR2 from the germline V gene are MNHNS and SASEGT. CDR3 size: 15 residues. V shed 2 bases and J shed 8 bases, with 18 bases lying between them. The CDR3 loop reads CASSERGRHPGGYTF. DNA for the CDR3: TGTGCCAGCAGTGAAAGAGGGAGGCACCCGGGGGGCTACACCTTC.

The V gene is TRBV3-1, the J gene TRBJ1-4; D unclear. V lost 1 base and J 8 bases, leaving 8 bases between the germline ends. Germline CDR1 is LGHDT and CDR2 is YNNKEL (reference sequence). CDR3 size: 13 residues. DNA of the CDR3: TGTGCCAGCAGCCAAGCAGAAGAGGAAAAACTGTTTTTT. Translating gives CASSQAEEEKLFF.